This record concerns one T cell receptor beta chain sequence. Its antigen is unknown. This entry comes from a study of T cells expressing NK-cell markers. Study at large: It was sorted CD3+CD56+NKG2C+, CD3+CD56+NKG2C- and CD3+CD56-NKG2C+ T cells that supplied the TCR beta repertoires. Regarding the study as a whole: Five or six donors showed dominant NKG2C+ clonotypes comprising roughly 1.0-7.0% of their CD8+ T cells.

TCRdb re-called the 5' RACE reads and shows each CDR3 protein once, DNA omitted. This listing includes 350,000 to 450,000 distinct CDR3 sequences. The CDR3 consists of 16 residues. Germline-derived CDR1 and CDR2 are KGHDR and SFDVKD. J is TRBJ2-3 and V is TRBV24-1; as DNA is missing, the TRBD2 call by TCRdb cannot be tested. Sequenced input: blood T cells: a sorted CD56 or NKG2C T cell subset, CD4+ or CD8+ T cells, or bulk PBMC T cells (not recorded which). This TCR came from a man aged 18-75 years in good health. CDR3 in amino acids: CATSDVGTSGTDTQYF.